This T cell receptor beta chain came from a study of neurological immune-mediated disorders. The CDR3 spans 15 residues. The ends were cut back, 0 bases at V and 2 bases at J, with 8 bases in the middle. The germline CDR1 and CDR2 sequences are MNHEY and SVGAGI. TCRdb ran MiXCR on the 5' RACE reads and lists one entry per CDR3 protein. The sample holds 20,000 to 30,000 distinct CDR3 sequences, around 2.5% seen once. The study's findings and limits: One related-CDR3 cluster, found by phylogenetic grouping, held repertoires of 18 of 34 multiple sclerosis patients and is a possible signature. TCR clonal expansion peaked in HTLV-1-associated myelopathy patients and was lowest in multiple sclerosis patients.

This clonotype was found many times. Its matching antigen is unknown. Sequenced: PBMCs. The chain couples TRBV6-5 to TRBJ2-1; D gene ambiguous. This sequence was found in a woman between 45 and 65 years old with multiple sclerosis. The CDR3 DNA follows: TGTGCCAGCAGTTACTCGAAATTAGCCTACAATGAGCAGTTCTTC. This translates into CASSYSKLAYNEQFF.